This paragraph reports one T cell receptor beta chain. Original processing methods: For nucleated cells, counts were estimated from reference gene primer amplification. Using immunoSEQ multiplex PCR, the repertoire was profiled, and TCRdb retains in-frame clones only, with some absent. V and J calls plus clone size are reproduced from that table; the DNA served to infer D and trimming. The table records 230,000 or so clones, 89% of them present only once. The sample is drawn from a study of blood T cell repertoires in COVID-19. Study as a whole: PBMCs, B-cell-depleted T cells, or T cells were the source of the cDNA or gDNA that made up the material.

The source of this sequence is a woman between 40 and 50 years old who had recovered from COVID-19. Sequenced: peripheral blood.

The CDR3 sequence: CASSAQDRVSNEQFF. The CDR3 nucleotides read TGTGCCAGTAGTGCGCAGGACAGGGTTTCCAATGAGCAGTTCTTC. This chain links TRBV19 with TRBJ2-1; 8 bases align to TRBD1. The CDR3 contains 15 residues. Germline assignment: CDR1 LNHDA and CDR2 SQIVND (reference sequence). The trim removed 5 bases at V and 6 bases at J, leaving 9 bases unmatched.